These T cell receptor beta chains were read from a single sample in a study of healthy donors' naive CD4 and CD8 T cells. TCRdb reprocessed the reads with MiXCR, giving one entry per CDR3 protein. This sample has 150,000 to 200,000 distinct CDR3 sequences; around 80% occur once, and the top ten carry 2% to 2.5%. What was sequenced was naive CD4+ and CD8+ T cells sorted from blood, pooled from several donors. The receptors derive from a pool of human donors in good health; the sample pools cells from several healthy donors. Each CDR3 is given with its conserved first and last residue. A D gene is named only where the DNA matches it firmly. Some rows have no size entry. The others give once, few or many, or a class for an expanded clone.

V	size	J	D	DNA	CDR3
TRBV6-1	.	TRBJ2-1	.	TGTGCCAGCAGTGCAGGCAAGAGCTCCTACAATGAGCAGTTCTTC	CASSAGKSSYNEQFF
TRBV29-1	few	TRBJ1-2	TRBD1	TGCAGCGTACCGGGACAGGGGAACTATGGCTACACCTTC	CSVPGQGNYGYTF
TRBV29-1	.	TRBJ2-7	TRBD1	TGCAGCGTTGAGGGAGGACAGGGGGCGTCTTACGAGCAGTACTTC	CSVEGGQGASYEQYF
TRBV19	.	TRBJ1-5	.	TGTGCCAGCCACCCCATGGGGCCTAGTGTAGTACAGCCCCAGCATTTT	CASHPMGPSVVQPQHF
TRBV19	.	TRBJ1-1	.	TGTGCCAGTAGTACAGGCAGGGGATTCAAGAACACTGAAGCTTTCTTT	CASSTGRGFKNTEAFF
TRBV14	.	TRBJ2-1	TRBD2	TGTGCCAGCAGCCCCGGGACTAGCGGGATCCCGGCCTACAATGAGCAGTTCTTC	CASSPGTSGIPAYNEQFF
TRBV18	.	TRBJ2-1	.	TGTGCCAGCTCACCTGGCGGCTCCTACAATGAGCAGTTCTTC	CASSPGGSYNEQFF
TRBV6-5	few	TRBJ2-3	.	TGTGCCAGCAGTTACCCAGGGACTACGCAGTATTTT	CASSYPGTTQYF
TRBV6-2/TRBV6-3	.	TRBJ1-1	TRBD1	TGTGCCAGCAGTCCGGGACAGGACGTTTTGCAAGCTTTCTTT	CASSPGQDVLQAFF
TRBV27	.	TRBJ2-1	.	TGTGCCAGCATGAGTCGGGGAGGTACTGTGAATGAGCAGTTCTTC	CASMSRGGTVNEQFF
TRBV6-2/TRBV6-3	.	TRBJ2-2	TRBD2	TGTGCCAGCAGAACACCAAGGCGGGGACTAGACCTTACCGGGGAGCTGTTTTTT	CASRTPRRGLDLTGELFF
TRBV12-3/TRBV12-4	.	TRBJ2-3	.	TGTGCCAGCAGTCCTGGACCAGAAGATACGCAGTATTTT	CASSPGPEDTQYF
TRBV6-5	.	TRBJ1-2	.	TGTGCCAGCGCGGCACCGAGCCTCCGGGGACATGGCTACACCTTC	CASAAPSLRGHGYTF
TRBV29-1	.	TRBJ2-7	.	TGCAGCGTTGGCGGGACAGACTCCTACGAGCAGTACTTC	CSVGGTDSYEQYF
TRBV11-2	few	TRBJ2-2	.	TGTGCCAGCAGCTTAGGCCCGGCCGGGGAGCTGTTTTTT	CASSLGPAGELFF
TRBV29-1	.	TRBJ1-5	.	TGCAGCGTTGCGTCTGGAAATCAGCCCCAGCATTTT	CSVASGNQPQHF
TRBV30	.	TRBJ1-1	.	TGTGCCTGGAGTGTTTGGTCCTCTAACACTGAAGCTTTCTTT	CAWSVWSSNTEAFF
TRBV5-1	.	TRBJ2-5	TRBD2	TGCGCCAGCAGCTTTGGACTAGCGGGAGGTCTTTTAGCGGAGACCCAGTACTTC	CASSFGLAGGLLAETQYF
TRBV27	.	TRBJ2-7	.	TGTGCCAGCAGTTTAGGCAGAGTCTCCTACGAGCAGTACTTC	CASSLGRVSYEQYF
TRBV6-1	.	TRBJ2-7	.	TGTGCCAGCAGTGAAGGCCCAGGCAGCTCCTACGAGCAGTACTTC	CASSEGPGSSYEQYF
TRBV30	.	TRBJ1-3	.	TGTGCCTGGTCAGGGGTCCCTGGAAACACCATATATTTT	CAWSGVPGNTIYF
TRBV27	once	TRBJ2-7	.	TGTGCCAGCAGTCATAATACCTTAGGTGAGCAGTACTTC	CASSHNTLGEQYF
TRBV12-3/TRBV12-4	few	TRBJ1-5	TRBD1	TGTGCCAGCATAGGACAGGGGGCGCCGGGCAATCAGCCCCAGCATTTT	CASIGQGAPGNQPQHF
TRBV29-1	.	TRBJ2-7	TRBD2	TGCAGCGTTGGAGTGGGGATTGTAGCGGGAGGCCGAACCTACGAGCAGTACTTC	CSVGVGIVAGGRTYEQYF
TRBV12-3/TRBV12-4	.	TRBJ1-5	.	TGTGCCAGCAGTGGCAGGGTGTCGGGCAATCAGCCCCAGCATTTT	CASSGRVSGNQPQHF
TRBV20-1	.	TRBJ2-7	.	TGCAGTGCCGACTACTTCGGGGCAGAGTACTTC	CSADYFGAEYF
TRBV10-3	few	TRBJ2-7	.	TGTGCCATCAGTGAGTCCCTTATACTCACAAGGCCCTCGTACTTC	CAISESLILTRPSYF
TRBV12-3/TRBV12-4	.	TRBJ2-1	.	TGTGCCAGCAGTTCCACAAGGACAGTCTCCTACAATGAGCAGTTCTTC	CASSSTRTVSYNEQFF
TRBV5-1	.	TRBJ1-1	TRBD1	TGCGCCAGCAACCTCGGGACAGGGGGTGCTGAAGCTTTCTTT	CASNLGTGGAEAFF
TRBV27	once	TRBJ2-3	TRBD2	TGTGCCAGCAGTAAAAGACTAGCGGGGCCGTCTAGCAATACGCAGTATTTT	CASSKRLAGPSSNTQYF
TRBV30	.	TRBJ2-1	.	TGTGCCTGGAGTGTTCAGAATTACCTCAATGAGCAGTTCTTC	CAWSVQNYLNEQFF
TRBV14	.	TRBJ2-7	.	TGTGCCAGCAGCCAATTAACGCAGGGGATCTACGAGCAGTACTTC	CASSQLTQGIYEQYF
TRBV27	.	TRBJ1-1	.	TGTGCCAGCAGGGGCCTGAACACTGAAGCTTTCTTT	CASRGLNTEAFF
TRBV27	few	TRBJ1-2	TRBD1	TGTGCCAGCACCCCAAAAGGACAGGTTAACTATGGCTACACCTTC	CASTPKGQVNYGYTF
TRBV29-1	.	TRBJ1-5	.	TGCAGCGTTGGTCCCAGTGATAGCAATCAGCCCCAGCATTTT	CSVGPSDSNQPQHF
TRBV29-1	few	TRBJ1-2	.	TGCAGCGTTGAAGACAGGGTGAACGGCTACACCTTC	CSVEDRVNGYTF
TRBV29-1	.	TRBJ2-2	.	TGCAGCGTTGCTGGGAGAGGCCGGTACGGGGAGCTGTTTTTT	CSVAGRGRYGELFF
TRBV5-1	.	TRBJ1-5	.	TGCGCCAGCAGCTTGGCCGTCCAGGGACAGCCCCAGCATTTT	CASSLAVQGQPQHF
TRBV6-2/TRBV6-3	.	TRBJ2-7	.	TGTGCCAGCAGCGTTGGGACCTTTGCCTCCTACGAGCAGTACTTC	CASSVGTFASYEQYF
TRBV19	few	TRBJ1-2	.	TGTGCCAGTAGTGAGCAGGGGAATGGCTACACCTTC	CASSEQGNGYTF
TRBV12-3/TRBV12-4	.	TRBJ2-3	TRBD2	TGTGCCAGCACCCCTGGACTAGCGGGGAGAGGAGATACGCAGTATTTT	CASTPGLAGRGDTQYF